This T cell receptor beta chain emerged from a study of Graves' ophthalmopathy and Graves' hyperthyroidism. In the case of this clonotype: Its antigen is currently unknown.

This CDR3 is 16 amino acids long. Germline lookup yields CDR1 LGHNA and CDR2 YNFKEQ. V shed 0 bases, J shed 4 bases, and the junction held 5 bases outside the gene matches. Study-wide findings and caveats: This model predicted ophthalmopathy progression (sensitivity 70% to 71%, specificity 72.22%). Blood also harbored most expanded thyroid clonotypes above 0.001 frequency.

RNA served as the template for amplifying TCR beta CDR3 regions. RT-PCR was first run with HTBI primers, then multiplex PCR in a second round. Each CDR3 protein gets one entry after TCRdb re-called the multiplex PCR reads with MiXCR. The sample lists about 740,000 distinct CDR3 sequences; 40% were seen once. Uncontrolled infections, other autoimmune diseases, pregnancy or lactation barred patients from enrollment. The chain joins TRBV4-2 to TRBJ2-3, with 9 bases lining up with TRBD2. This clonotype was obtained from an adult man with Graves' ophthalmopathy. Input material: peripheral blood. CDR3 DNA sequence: TGTGCCAGCAGCCAAGACAATGCGGGGGGGCCAGATACGCAGTATTTT. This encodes CASSQDNAGGPDTQYF.